The 13 T cell receptor beta chains below come from one sample, sequenced in a study of shared clonotypes between healthy human individuals. Cells designated naive CD8 were CD45RO-negative and were positively selected for CCR7, with terminally differentiated effector memory CD45RA+ cells excluded. Libraries were prepared by immunoSEQ multiplex PCR; TCRdb keeps only in-frame clonotypes and omits some of them. The sample consists of about 2.1 million clones, 93% of them appearing once. Sequenced material: naive CD8+ T cells from PBMCs. These receptors were collected from a man aged 18 to 35 in good health. Some clones in this sample may be carry-over from other donors' samples.

The V gene is TRBV11-2, the J gene TRBJ1-1; D remains unclear. Trimming took 1 base from V and 6 from J, leaving 6 bases between them. CDR1 SGHAT and CDR2 FQNNGV come from the germline V gene. The CDR3 runs to 12 residues. CDR3 residues: CASSLGSPEAFF. In DNA, the CDR3 is TGTGCCAGCAGCTTAGGAAGCCCTGAAGCTTTCTTT.

Remarks on this clone: The same CDR3 arises from other DNA sequences in this sample as well. This sequence joins TRBV28 and TRBJ2-7; 7 bases are shared with TRBD1. The CDR3 runs 14 residues. V lost 2 bases and J lost 2; bases outside the gene matches: 3. Germline V gives CDR1 MDHEN, CDR2 SYDVKM. CDR3 sequence (DNA): TGTGCCAGCAGTTTAGGTCAGGGGGCCTACGAGCAGTACTTC. Its translation: CASSLGQGAYEQYF. Combining the CDR3 with reference TRBV28 and TRBJ2-7 gives the whole variable domain DVKVTQSSRYLVKRTGEKVFLECVQDMDHENMFWYRQDPGLGLRLIYFSYDVKMKEKGDIPEGYSVSREKKERFSLILESASTNQTSMYLCASSLGQGAYEQYFGPGTRLTVT.

The chain uses TRBV28 and TRBJ2-1, with 7 bases lining up with TRBD2. The CDR3 loop spans 17 amino acids. V trimming: 5 bases; J trimming: 0 bases; junction bases outside the gene matches: 10. The germline CDR1 and CDR2 sequences are MDHEN and SYDVKM. The CDR3 loop reads CASSLHLAESSYNEQFF. The CDR3 DNA follows: TGTGCCAGCAGTCTCCACCTAGCGGAAAGCTCCTACAATGAGCAGTTCTTC.

The J gene is TRBJ2-1, the V gene TRBV5-1; D tentatively fits TRBD1 or TRBD2 (5 bases each). The germline CDR1 and CDR2 sequences are SGHRS and YFSETQ. Trimming pared 7 bases from V and 10 bases from J, leaving 15 bases between. This CDR3 has 12 amino acids. The CDR3: CASAGEGWEQFF. The CDR3 nucleotides read TGCGCCAGCGCCGGAGAGGGGTGGGAGCAGTTCTTC. Drawing the rest from reference TRBV5-1 and TRBJ2-1, the complete variable domain is KAGVTQTPRYLIKTRGQQVTLSCSPISGHRSVSWYQQTPGQGLQFLFEYFSETQRNKGNFPGRFSGRQFSNSRSEMNVSTLELGDSALYLCASAGEGWEQFFGPGTRLTVL.

The rearrangement uses TRBV4-3 and TRBJ1-2; 12 bases align to TRBD1. CDR1 LGHNA and CDR2 YSLEER come from the germline V gene. CDR3 size: 14 residues. V was clipped by 4 bases and J by 9 bases; unmatched bases: 6. The CDR3 DNA is TGCGCCAGCAGCCCCGGGACAGGGGGCAGTAGCTACACCTTC. Protein product: CASSPGTGGSSYTF.

The V gene is TRBV4-3, the J gene TRBJ2-1; D might be TRBD2 (6 bases). This CDR3 spans 14 amino acids. The ends were cut back, 5 bases at V and 5 bases at J, with 13 bases in the middle. Germline CDR1 reads LGHNA; CDR2 reads YSLEER. This chain's CDR3 is CASSASIADNEQFF. Here the CDR3 DNA reads TGCGCCAGCAGCGCATCCATAGCGGACAATGAGCAGTTCTTC.

The chain combines TRBV15 with TRBJ2-1; a possible D gene is TRBD2 (6 bases). Per germline, CDR1 LNHNV and CDR2 YYDKDF (reference sequence). The ends were cut back, 5 bases at V and 3 bases at J, with 11 bases in the middle. This CDR3 contains 14 residues. For the CDR3, the DNA is TGTGCCACCAGCCGTCCGGGAGACTACAATGAGCAGTTCTTC. This gives the protein CATSRPGDYNEQFF.

The count of this clone is one. This rearrangement joins TRBV6-5 to TRBJ2-1, with 9 nucleotides matching TRBD1. V shed 6 bases and J 9 bases; nucleotides not matched to a gene: 9. The CDR3 totals 14 residues. The germline V gene has CDR1 MNHEY and CDR2 SVGAGI. The CDR3 DNA follows: TGTGCCAGCAGCTTGGACAGGGGCCCCGCTGAGCAGTTCTTC. This codes for CASSLDRGPAEQFF.

On this clone: The sample carries other DNA sequences with the same CDR3. This chain connects TRBV9 to TRBJ2-7, with D uncertain. Germline V gives CDR1 SGDLS, CDR2 YYNGEE. This CDR3 is built from 15 residues. The V end was cut by 0 bases, the J end by 0 bases, with 10 bases between. The CDR3: CASSVAAESSYEQYF. CDR3 DNA sequence: TGTGCCAGCAGCGTAGCGGCGGAGAGCTCCTACGAGCAGTACTTC.

V gene TRBV7-2 combines with J gene TRBJ2-1; TRBD1 or TRBD2 may be the D gene (5 bases each). The CDR3 consists of 12 residues. Germline V gives CDR1 SGHTA, CDR2 FQGNSA. The V gene lost 5 bases and the J gene lost 10 bases, with 12 bases spanning the gap. CDR3 sequence: CASSLRDPEQFF. DNA of the CDR3: TGTGCCAGCAGCCTCCGGGACCCCGAGCAGTTCTTC.

The rearrangement links TRBV10-3 to TRBJ2-2; the D is unclear. The CDR3 consists of 13 residues. V shed 6 bases and J shed 2 bases, with 7 bases lying between them. Germline CDR1 reads ENHRY; CDR2 reads SYGVKD. CDR3 in amino acids: CAISGLNTGELFF. CDR3 DNA: TGTGCCATCAGCGGTCTTAACACCGGGGAGCTGTTTTTT.

This chain connects TRBV6-6 to TRBJ1-1; D not resolved. This CDR3 comprises 12 residues. V shed 6 bases and J shed 4 bases, with 9 bases lying between them. CDR1 is MNHNY, CDR2 SVGAGI, per germline (reference sequence). CDR3 residues: CASSPGSTEAFF. CDR3 coding DNA: TGTGCCAGCAGCCCCGGCAGCACTGAAGCTTTCTTT.

The chain is built from TRBV7-9 and TRBJ2-3, with 9 bases aligning to TRBD2. CDR3 length: 16 residues. Germline CDR1 is SEHNR and CDR2 is FQNEAQ (reference sequence). Germline trimming cut 1 base from V and 4 bases from J; bases unmatched to any gene: 6. The CDR3 nucleotides are TGTGCCAGCAGCTTAGGCTTAGCGGGAGCGGCAGATACGCAGTATTTT. It encodes CASSLGLAGAADTQYF.